This T cell receptor (beta chain) comes out of a study of beta chain features in type 1 diabetes. The CDR3 extends over 13 amino acids. CDR1 is SGHRS, CDR2 YFSETQ, per germline. V lost 1 base, J lost 6 bases, and 8 bases lay in between. Sequencing targeted expressed TCRB transcripts, as all isolated RNA had been reverse transcribed. Assay used: immunoSEQ multiplex PCR; TCRdb lists only in-frame clones, some missing. The repertoire has 120,000 to 150,000 clones, under 60% of them found once; the top ten carry 0.35% to 0.5%. Study-wide findings and caveats: In patients and controls equally, PCR might favor templates that are shorter. Naive, central memory and regulatory TCRB repertoires appeared more similar among patients than healthy donors. VDJ junctions sequenced from type 1 diabetes patients showed fewer insertions and more deletions.

A remark on this clone: Antigen unknown.

This TCR was recovered from a man aged 18 to 29 in good health. The genes are TRBV5-1 and TRBJ2-1, with D possibly matching TRBD1 (5 bases). The specimen sequenced was Tregs from blood. CDR3 in DNA: TGCGCCAGCAGCTTGCAGGGTTTCAATGAGCAGTTCTTC. Protein sequence: CASSLQGFNEQFF.